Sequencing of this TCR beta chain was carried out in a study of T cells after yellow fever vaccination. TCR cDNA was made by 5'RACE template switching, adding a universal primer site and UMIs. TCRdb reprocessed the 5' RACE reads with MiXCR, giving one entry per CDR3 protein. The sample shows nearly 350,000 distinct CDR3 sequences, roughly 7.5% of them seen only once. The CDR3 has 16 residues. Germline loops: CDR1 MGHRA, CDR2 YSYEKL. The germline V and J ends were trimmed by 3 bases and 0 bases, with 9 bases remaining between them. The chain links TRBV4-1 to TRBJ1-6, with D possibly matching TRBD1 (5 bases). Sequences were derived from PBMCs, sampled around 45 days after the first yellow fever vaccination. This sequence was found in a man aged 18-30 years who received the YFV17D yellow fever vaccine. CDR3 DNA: TGCGCCAGCAGCCATATAGGGACCTCCTATAATTCACCCCTCCACTTT. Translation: CASSHIGTSYNSPLHF.